These T cell receptor beta chains were read from a single sample in a study of shared clonotypes between healthy human individuals. Profiling relied on immunoSEQ multiplex PCR, and the TCRdb table lists in-frame clones only, not all of them. The sample has just over 2,000,000 clones, approximately 94% seen once. Sequencing used naive CD8+ T cells sorted from blood. These receptors were obtained from a man between 18 and 29 years old in good health. The CDR3 runs from the conserved cysteine through the conserved F or W. A D gene is named only where the DNA matches it firmly. The size of a clone is reported for some rows only, either as once, few or many, or as a class for expanded clones.

>NA|TRBV7-2|TRBJ1-2|NA
CASSHIVTADYGYTF
TGTGCCAGCAGCCATATCGTTACAGCTGACTATGGCTACACCTTC
>NA|TRBV9|TRBJ1-2|NA
CASSSGEGGANYGYTF
TGTGCCAGCAGCTCCGGGGAGGGGGGAGCGAACTATGGCTACACCTTC
>TRBD1|TRBV27|TRBJ2-7|NA
CASNPTGAAYEQYF
TGTGCCAGCAACCCGACAGGGGCCGCCTACGAGCAGTACTTC
>TRBD1|TRBV5-1|TRBJ2-7|NA
CASSSSGTGYSEQYF
TGCGCCAGCAGCTCTTCCGGGACAGGGTATTCAGAGCAGTACTTC
>NA|TRBV29-1|TRBJ2-3|NA
CSVEGSLHFTDTQYF
TGCAGCGTTGAAGGGTCCTTACACTTCACAGATACGCAGTATTTT
>TRBD1|TRBV6-5|TRBJ2-7|NA
CASGLTGTGPYEQYF
TGTGCCAGCGGACTTACCGGGACAGGACCCTACGAGCAGTACTTC
>NA|TRBV7-9|TRBJ1-5|NA
CASSRPGLNQPQHF
TGTGCCAGCAGCCGTCCGGGCCTCAATCAGCCCCAGCATTTT
>NA|TRBV9|TRBJ1-1|NA
CASSVKSTNTEAFF
TGTGCCAGCAGCGTGAAGAGTACGAACACTGAAGCTTTCTTT
>NA|TRBV11-2|TRBJ2-7|NA
CASSLGRTYEQYF
TGTGCCAGCAGTCTCGGACGAACCTACGAGCAGTACTTC
>TRBD1|TRBV27|TRBJ2-5|NA
CASSLIVGTGVQETQYF
TGTGCCAGCAGTTTAATTGTAGGGACAGGGGTCCAAGAGACCCAGTACTTC
>TRBD2|TRBV7-6|TRBJ2-1|NA
CASSQGGYGSNEQFF
TGTGCCAGCAGCCAGGGAGGGTACGGGTCCAATGAGCAGTTCTTC
>NA|TRBV9|TRBJ2-1|NA
CASSGSYNEQFF
TGTGCCAGCAGCGGGTCCTACAATGAGCAGTTCTTC
>NA|TRBV20-1|TRBJ1-2|NA
CSARSVDGYTF
TGCAGTGCTAGATCGGTGGATGGCTACACCTTC
>TRBD2|TRBV14|TRBJ2-7|NA
CASRFDRLAGGEYF
TGTGCCAGCAGGTTCGATCGACTAGCGGGAGGAGAGTACTTC
>NA|TRBV4-1|TRBJ2-1|NA
CASRSAALSYNEQFF
TGCGCCAGCAGATCGGCGGCTTTATCCTACAATGAGCAGTTCTTC
>TRBD1|TRBV9|TRBJ2-7|NA
CASSATGSYEQYF
TGTGCCAGCAGCGCGACAGGGTCCTACGAGCAGTACTTC
>NA|TRBV10-2|TRBJ2-7|NA
CASSETNPYEQYF
TGCGCCAGCAGTGAGACCAATCCCTACGAGCAGTACTTC
>NA|TRBV11-2|TRBJ2-7|NA
CASSPMPLGAAYSYEQYF
TGTGCCAGCAGCCCCATGCCCCTGGGGGCGGCATATTCCTACGAGCAGTACTTC
>NA|TRBV5-1|TRBJ2-3|NA
CASSPWGDTQYF
TGCGCCAGCAGCCCGTGGGGGGATACGCAGTATTTT
>NA|TRBV5-1|TRBJ2-7|NA
CASSSTSPLGQYF
TGCGCCAGCAGCTCGACCTCTCCCCTCGGGCAGTACTTC
>NA|TRBV29-1|TRBJ2-3|NA
CSVETAGSKTDTQYF
TGCAGCGTTGAAACGGCAGGTTCTAAGACAGATACGCAGTATTTT
>NA|TRBV28|TRBJ1-4|NA
CASSLSGGDEKLFF
TGTGCCAGCAGTTTAAGTGGGGGAGATGAAAAACTGTTTTTT
>TRBD1|TRBV10-1|TRBJ2-1|NA
CASSEDRGYNEQFF
TGCGCCAGCAGTGAGGACAGGGGCTACAATGAGCAGTTCTTC
>NA|TRBV28|TRBJ2-1|NA
CASSFPERAAYEQFF
TGTGCCAGCAGTTTTCCGGAAAGAGCTGCCTATGAGCAGTTCTTC
>TRBD2|TRBV6-1|TRBJ2-1|NA
CATEGLAANNEQFF
TGTGCCACCGAGGGACTAGCGGCCAACAATGAGCAGTTCTTC
>NA|TRBV11-2|TRBJ2-1|NA
CASSFLMGRGNEQFF
TGTGCCAGCAGCTTTTTGATGGGGCGGGGAAATGAGCAGTTCTTC
>NA|TRBV7-2|TRBJ2-5|NA
CASGPDSWETQYF
TGTGCCAGCGGTCCGGACAGCTGGGAGACCCAGTACTTC
>NA|TRBV9|TRBJ2-5|NA
CASSVEHLQETQYF
TGTGCCAGCAGCGTAGAACACCTCCAAGAGACCCAGTACTTC
>NA|TRBV18|TRBJ2-5|NA
CASSPPYYETQYF
TGTGCCAGCTCACCACCATATTATGAGACCCAGTACTTC
>TRBD2|TRBV2|TRBJ2-1|once
CASSEALLGLVYNEQFF
TGTGCCAGCAGTGAAGCGCTTCTCGGACTAGTCTACAATGAGCAGTTCTTC
>NA|TRBV10-3|TRBJ2-7|NA
CAIRGAPLFYEQYF
TGTGCCATCAGGGGGGCTCCCCTTTTCTACGAGCAGTACTTC
>NA|TRBV7-6|TRBJ1-1|NA
CASSLFLNTEAFF
TGTGCCAGCAGCTTATTCCTGAACACTGAAGCTTTCTTT
>TRBD1|TRBV4-1|TRBJ2-2|NA
CASSQEPGQGNTGELFF
TGCGCCAGCAGCCAGGAACCGGGACAGGGCAACACCGGGGAGCTGTTTTTT
>NA|TRBV19|TRBJ1-6|NA
CASRQGYNSPLHF
TGTGCCAGTAGGCAGGGCTATAATTCACCCCTCCACTTT
>NA|TRBV28|TRBJ2-7|once
CASRESSFSYEQYF
TGTGCCAGCAGAGAGAGCAGCTTTTCCTACGAGCAGTACTTC
>TRBD2|TRBV30|TRBJ2-7|NA
CAWNLGTSYEQYF
TGTGCCTGGAATCTCGGGACTAGCTACGAGCAGTACTTC
>TRBD1|TRBV25-1|TRBJ2-1|NA
CASSGGTGAAEQFF
TGTGCCAGCAGTGGGGGGACAGGCGCCGCCGAGCAGTTCTTC
>TRBD2|TRBV27|TRBJ2-5|NA
CASSMTSGDQETQYF
TGTGCCAGTTCCATGACTAGCGGAGACCAAGAGACCCAGTACTTC
>NA|TRBV6-1|TRBJ2-7|NA
CASSEGGHYSYEQYF
TGTGCCAGCAGTGAAGGGGGTCACTACTCCTACGAGCAGTACTTC
>TRBD1|TRBV27|TRBJ1-1|NA
CASRDRGDTEAFF
TGTGCCAGCAGGGACAGGGGGGACACTGAAGCTTTCTTT
>NA|TRBV19|TRBJ1-1|NA
CASSIASGLSEAFF
TGTGCCAGTAGTATAGCTTCGGGACTGTCTGAAGCTTTCTTT
>NA|TRBV4-1|TRBJ2-7|NA
CASSLRYDGYEQYF
TGCGCCAGCAGCCTAAGATACGACGGATACGAGCAGTACTTC
>NA|TRBV7-9|TRBJ2-7|NA
CASSLIGVEQYF
TGTGCCAGCAGCTTAATTGGGGTCGAGCAGTACTTC
>NA|TRBV27|TRBJ2-7|NA
CASSLTSSYEQYF
TGTGCCAGCAGCTTGACAAGCTCCTACGAGCAGTACTTC
>NA|TRBV5-4|TRBJ1-2|NA
CASSSMTEDYGYTF
TGTGCCAGCAGCTCGATGACGGAGGACTATGGCTACACCTTC
>NA|TRBV21-1|TRBJ2-3|NA
CASSKAPTSGGDLSDTQYF
TGTGCCAGCAGCAAAGCGCCGACTAGCGGGGGGGACCTATCAGATACGCAGTATTTT
>NA|TRBV6-5|TRBJ2-7|NA
CASSPIGHNEQYF
TGTGCCAGCAGCCCGATCGGGCACAACGAGCAGTACTTC
>TRBD1|TRBV7-9|TRBJ2-4|NA
CASSLEGQGVKNIQYF
TGTGCCAGCAGCTTGGAGGGACAGGGCGTCAAAAACATTCAGTACTTC
>NA|TRBV6-8|TRBJ1-3|NA
CASSYTGQHNSGNTIYF
TGTGCCAGCAGTTATACAGGACAACACAACTCTGGAAACACCATATATTTT
>NA|TRBV7-9|TRBJ2-7|NA
CASSSSETSSSYEQYF
TGTGCCAGCAGCTCCTCCGAGACATCTAGCTCCTACGAGCAGTACTTC